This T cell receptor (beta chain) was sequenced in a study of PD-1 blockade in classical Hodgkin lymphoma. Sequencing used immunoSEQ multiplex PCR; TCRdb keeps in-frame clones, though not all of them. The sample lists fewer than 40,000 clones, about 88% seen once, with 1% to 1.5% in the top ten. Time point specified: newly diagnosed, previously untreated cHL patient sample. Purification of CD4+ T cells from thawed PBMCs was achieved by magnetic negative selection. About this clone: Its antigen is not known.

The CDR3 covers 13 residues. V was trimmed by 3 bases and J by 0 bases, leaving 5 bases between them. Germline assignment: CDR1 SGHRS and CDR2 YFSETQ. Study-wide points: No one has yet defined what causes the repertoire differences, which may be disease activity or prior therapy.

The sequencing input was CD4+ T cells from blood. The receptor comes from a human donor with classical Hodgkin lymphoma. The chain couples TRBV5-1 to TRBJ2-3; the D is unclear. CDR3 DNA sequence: TGCGCCAGCAGCTCGGCCAGCACAGATACGCAGTATTTT. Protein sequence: CASSSASTDTQYF. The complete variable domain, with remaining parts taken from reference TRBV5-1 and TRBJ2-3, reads KAGVTQTPRYLIKTRGQQVTLSCSPISGHRSVSWYQQTPGQGLQFLFEYFSETQRNKGNFPGRFSGRQFSNSRSEMNVSTLELGDSALYLCASSSASTDTQYFGPGTRLTVL.